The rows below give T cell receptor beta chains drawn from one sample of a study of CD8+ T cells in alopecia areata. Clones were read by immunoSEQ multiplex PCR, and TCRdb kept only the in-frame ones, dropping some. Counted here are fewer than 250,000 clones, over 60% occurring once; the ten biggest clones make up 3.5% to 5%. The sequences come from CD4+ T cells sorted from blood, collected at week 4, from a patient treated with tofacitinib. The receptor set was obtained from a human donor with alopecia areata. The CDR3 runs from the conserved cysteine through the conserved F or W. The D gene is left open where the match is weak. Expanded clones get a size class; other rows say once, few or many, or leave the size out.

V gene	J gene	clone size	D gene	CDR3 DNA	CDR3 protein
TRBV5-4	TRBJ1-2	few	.	TGTGCCAGCAGCTCACAGGGTGCCTCCTATGGCTACACCTTC	CASSSQGASYGYTF
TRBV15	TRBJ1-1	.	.	TGTGCCACCAGCGGTAGCTTAAACACTGAAGCTTTCTTT	CATSGSLNTEAFF
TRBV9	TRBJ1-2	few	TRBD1	TGTGCCAGCAGCGTAGCTGAAGAGGGGGCAAACTATGGCTACACCTTC	CASSVAEEGANYGYTF
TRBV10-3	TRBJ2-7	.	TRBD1	TGTGCCACTAAACAGGGGGACTACGAGCAGTACTTC	CATKQGDYEQYF
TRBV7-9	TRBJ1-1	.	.	TGTGCCAGCAGCTTAGTGACAGGGAACACTGAAGCTTTCTTT	CASSLVTGNTEAFF
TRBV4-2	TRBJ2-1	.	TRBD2	TGTGCCAGCAGCCAACGCCTAGCGGGCCGTAGCTCCTACAATGAGCAGTTCTTC	CASSQRLAGRSSYNEQFF
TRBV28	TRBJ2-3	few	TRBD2	TGTGCCAGCAGTTTATACCGGGAGGGAGGGCAGTATTTT	CASSLYREGGQYF
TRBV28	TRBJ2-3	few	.	TGTGCCAGCAGCTCCCCCAGGGAAACAGATACGCAGTATTTT	CASSSPRETDTQYF
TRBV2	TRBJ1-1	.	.	TGTGCCAGCAGTGAAGCGCCCAGCACTGAAGCTTTCTTT	CASSEAPSTEAFF
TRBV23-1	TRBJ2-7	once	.	TGCGCCAGCAGTCACAGATATCCGAGGGAGCAGTACTTC	CASSHRYPREQYF
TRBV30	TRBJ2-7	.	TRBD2	TGTGCCTGGAGTCGACTAGCGGGGGGCTACGAGCAGTACTTC	CAWSRLAGGYEQYF
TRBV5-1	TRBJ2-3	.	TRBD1	TGCGCCAGCAGCGGAGTGAGGGGGCCGAAAGATACGCAGTATTTT	CASSGVRGPKDTQYF
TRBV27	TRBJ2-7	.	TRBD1	TGTGCCAGCAGTTTATCGAACTGGGACAGGGGATACGAGCAGTACTTC	CASSLSNWDRGYEQYF
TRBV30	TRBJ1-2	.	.	TGTGCCTGGAGTCAGGGGTTTTACTATGGCTACACCTTC	CAWSQGFYYGYTF
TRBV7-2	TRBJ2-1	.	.	TGTGCCAGCAGCTTACTGGCGTCGCGGTTCTTC	CASSLLASRFF
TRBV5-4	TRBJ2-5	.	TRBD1	TGTGCCAGCAGCCCTAAGGACAGGGAAGAGACCCAGTACTTC	CASSPKDREETQYF
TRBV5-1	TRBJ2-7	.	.	TGCGCCAGCAGCTTGGAGGATCTTTACGAGCAGTACTTC	CASSLEDLYEQYF